This T cell receptor beta chain was captured by sequencing in a study of PD-L1 blockade in urothelial cancer. The time point here: peripheral blood 6 weeks after treatment start. The CDR3 contains 15 residues. Germline lookup yields CDR1 MNHNS and CDR2 SASEGT. V gave up 5 bases and J gave up 1 base; unmatched junction bases: 5. Sequenced by immunoSEQ multiplex PCR; TCRdb stores in-frame clones only, minus some. This table holds tens of thousands of clones, about 79% found once. The genes are TRBV6-1 and TRBJ1-1; 9 nucleotides align to TRBD1. The sample here was PBMCs, taken around atezolizumab (anti-PD-L1) treatment. This receptor was obtained from a man between 65 and 85 years old with urothelial cancer. As DNA, the CDR3 is TGTGCCAGCAGTTCCGGGACAGGGTCGAACACTGAAGCTTTCTTT. It specifies CASSSGTGSNTEAFF.